This TCR beta chain was identified in a study of cytomegalovirus exposure and HLA in healthy donors (dated by TCRdb to 2016 to 2017). Describing the broader study: According to an earlier analysis of around 600 of the donors, 150 million to 200 million T cells yielded roughly 110 million unique TCR beta sequences and about 300 Gb of sequence data. High-throughput TCR immunosequencing, statistical association of individual TCRs with disease status, and machine learning were combined to predict cytomegalovirus infection status. In the later analysis, no new phenotypic data were used to find candidate immune exposures; instead, reliance was placed on TCR beta sequences and their occurrence across donors. An earlier analysis of approximately 580 of the donors used high-throughput TCR beta sequencing to judge whether each TCR beta V gene segment behaved as functional or pseudogenic. HLA typing covered class I and class II loci at four-digit resolution. The study aimed to test whether cataloging public T cell receptors could reveal signatures of past pathogen exposure. The genetic ancestry cluster associated with self-reported Caucasian donors included 70% to 85% of the 398 genotyped donors. The T cell repertoires of roughly 660 subjects were profiled by immunosequencing and related to cytomegalovirus serostatus. Because of strong linkage in the cohort, four or five DR-DQ haplotypes were treated as single units for association and clustering. Besides the first cohort of roughly 700 subjects, a separate validation cohort made up of 90 to 150 different subjects was used. A later genetic analysis used genome-wide SNP genotypes for about 60% of the roughly 700 donors, treating that subset as a discovery cohort. The number of donors typed differed by locus, with roughly 620-630 for A, B, C, DRB1 and DQB1, about 500 for DQA1, some 570 for DPA1, and 450 to 480 for DPB1. An early release covering roughly 580 HLA-typed donors comprised approximately 300 gigabases of sequencing data and tens of millions of unique TCR sequences. Every discovery cohort repertoire had been produced on one sequencing platform. Alongside the repertoire data, information on donor age, sex, ethnicity and CMV serostatus was compiled. Among about 400 genotyped donors of the cohort, an average of roughly 230,000 unique TCR beta nucleotide sequences was sequenced per donor, of which roughly 18% were non-productive. A later analysis re-analyzed previously published TCR beta repertoires from 666 donors and added high-resolution HLA genotyping to study TCR occurrence patterns. Study-wide findings and limitations: HLA typing was unavailable for some donors at each locus, so association tests used only the typed subset. According to a later analysis, parvovirus B19, influenza, CMV and Epstein-Barr virus appeared linked to several top co-occurrence clusters. Because counts were too low, some 17 rarely observed V segments, including chromosome 9 orphons, were left out of the earlier analysis of 587 of the donors. Compared with equally common non-associated chains, HLA-associated TCR beta chains in a later analysis were more clonally expanded and had lower generation probabilities. A further reported finding was that TCR beta sequences accurately predicted the HLA-A and HLA-B alleles for most subjects in the first cohort. In the study, 150 to 200 TCR beta chains were listed as associated with cytomegalovirus. Assigning TCR associations to individual alleles was difficult when HLA alleles, especially DR and DQ, strongly co-occurred. According to a later analysis, most CMV-associated TCR beta chains appeared to be HLA-restricted, and the HLA associations seemed to be driven largely by CMV exposure. Three of the identified cytomegalovirus-associated TCR beta chains were confirmed in vitro to be specific for cytomegalovirus antigens. It was suggested by the authors that the approach could potentially be generalized to other disease states and immunological phenotypes. CMV serostatus was the only immune exposure information available for the cohort. Across donors, most TCR sequences were observed very rarely, whereas some public TCRs were present in many individuals. Sequencing depth was assumed to be roughly uniform across donors in the presence/absence analyses, though that assumption may not hold. In an earlier analysis of around 500 of the donors, most TCR beta V segments appeared in productive rearrangements about 90% or about 30% of the time, broadly matching IMGT annotations. In a later genetic analysis, a missense DCLRE1C variant was associated with V-gene and J-gene trimming of TCR beta chains, and the association was replicated in an independent cohort. The 87-base-pair reads could not distinguish some IMGT-functional V segments, including TRBV6-2 and TRBV6-3, so those segments were excluded. A cluster of highly shared sequence variants was judged likely to be a technical artifact of the sequencing pipeline. In a later genetic analysis, fewer N-insertions in productive TCRs were reported among donors in an Asian-associated ancestry cluster than the approximately 630-donor mean. The classifier was reported to diagnose cytomegalovirus status with high specificity and sensitivity in both the original and validation cohorts. Linkage disequilibrium might explain the correlated functional status among segregating V segments, but an unknown experimental factor could not be excluded. A later analysis associated 15,000 to 20,000 TCR beta sequences with specific HLA alleles at a false discovery rate of 0.05. In this cohort, only TCR beta chains were sequenced, and detectable features were limited by the absence of alpha or paired-chain data. In a later analysis, TCR association rates were found to vary across HLA loci, with the most associated TCRs seen for DRB1 alleles and the fewest for HLA-C alleles.

Points on this clone: The target of this receptor is not known. One base away there is no much larger clone; base qualities are not given.

In total, roughly 670 healthy bone marrow donors made up the cohort. All cohort members were sampled while nominally healthy, although unrecorded immune exposures were likely present. The donor tested CMV seropositive and was one of the 289 seropositive cohort members. Every donor gave a peripheral blood sample, and the peripheral blood mononuclear cells from that sample were used for TCR beta sequencing. Genomic DNA extraction from the blood cell samples was performed with the Qiagen DNeasy Blood Extraction Kit. The CDR3 holds 17 amino acids from the cysteine to the phenylalanine. Only the CDR3 region is kept as DNA, spanning 51 bases read in frame from base 1. CDR1 is given as LNHNV and CDR2 as YYDKDF, both from the germline V gene (reference sequence). Between the V and J ends, shortened by 0 bases and 4 bases respectively, the junction contains 16 bases. The library came from the immunoSEQ multiplex PCR assay. For the multiplex PCR, a mixture combining 60 forward primers for TCR Vbeta segments and 13 reverse primers for TCR Jbeta segments was used. Amplification of the CDR3 region of rearranged TCR beta genes was performed with a multiplex PCR assay on genomic DNA. The Illumina HiSeq System was used to sequence the amplified TCR beta libraries as 87-base-pair reads. On the authors' methods: A later analysis counted approximately 74 million unique TCR beta chains across the 550 to 800 repertoires, and roughly 9.9 million of these chains were shared by at least two donors. Raw reads were error-corrected and collapsed into unique sequences with a nearest-neighbor algorithm that merged closely related sequences to remove PCR and sequencing errors. To assign V, D and J gene segments, CDR3 sequences were aligned to IMGT reference sequences. Each retained sequence needed at least a six-nucleotide match to both a V gene segment and a J gene segment. Rearrangements were classified as productive when the CDR3 lacked stop codons and remained in frame with V and J, and all other rearrangements were classified as non-productive. Following IMGT convention, CDR3 was defined as the stretch from the second conserved V-encoded cysteine to the conserved J-encoded phenylalanine. The earlier analysis of about 590 of the donors excluded sequences that lacked an unambiguous match to a single V gene segment. An earlier analysis of around 600 of the donors classified V segments as functional when productive rearrangements were above 56.7% and as segregating when the standard deviation between donors was above 5%. A statistical classification framework was built for diagnosing cytomegalovirus status from the catalog of TCR beta chain sequences. A later analysis assigned V and J genes by comparing TCR nucleotide sequences with IMGT/GENE-DB human TR gene sequences. The TCRdist pipeline was used in a later analysis to assign CDR3 sequences and most-parsimonious VDJ recombination scenarios. A later analysis defined each TCR beta chain by its CDR3 amino acid sequence plus V-gene family, and excluded reads lacking a unique V-gene family. As a way to deal with suspected cross-contamination and a sequencing artifact, a later analysis dropped 450 to 600 nucleotide sequences that were highly shared and had low generation probability. In a later analysis, a clonal expansion index for each public chain was calculated from normalized within-repertoire ranks of inferred template counts. In a later analysis, generation probabilities were computed with a VDJ recombination model fitted to out-of-frame rearrangements, and the resulting probabilities were checked against IGoR. A later analysis scored TCR-TCR, TCR-HLA and TCR-CMV co-occurrence with hypergeometric tests, applying a repertoire-size bias correction to TCR pairs. False discovery rates were estimated in a later analysis by permuting HLA or CMV assignments 20 times. In a later analysis, co-occurring TCRs were grouped using DBSCAN, and TCRdist sequence similarity was added for clustering within HLA-allele-positive subsets. Co-occurrence clustering excluded repertoires with fewer than 30,000 or more than 120,000 public chains, plus five with anomalous nucleotide sharing. TCRdb took this table from immuneACCESS and kept in-frame rearrangements with V and J called. Such tables lack part of the clones; where checked against another copy, unresolved V genes explain under half of the gap, and the rest is unexplained. V, J and clone size reflect that table, while D and trimming were determined from the DNA. The sample yields about 95,000 clones; around 70% were counted once. The ten most abundant clones make up roughly 15% of the sample.

The source is a woman between 50 and 59 years old in good health and CMV-seropositive. Sequencing was done on a sample of PBMCs. This sequence uses TRBV15 and TRBJ2-1; the D gene is perhaps TRBD2, on 6 matching bases. The DNA sequence reads TGTGCCACCAGCAGAGAAAGGTCCGGGAGCCTATACAATGAGCAGTTCTTC. It specifies CATSRERSGSLYNEQFF. Extended through the reference TRBV15 and TRBJ2-1 proteins, this CDR3 yields the full variable domain: DAMVIQNPRYQVTQFGKPVTLSCSQTLNHNVMYWYQQKSSQAPKLLFHYYDKDFNNEADTPDNFQSRRPNTSFCFLDIRSPGLGDTAMYLCATSRERSGSLYNEQFFGPGTRLTVL.